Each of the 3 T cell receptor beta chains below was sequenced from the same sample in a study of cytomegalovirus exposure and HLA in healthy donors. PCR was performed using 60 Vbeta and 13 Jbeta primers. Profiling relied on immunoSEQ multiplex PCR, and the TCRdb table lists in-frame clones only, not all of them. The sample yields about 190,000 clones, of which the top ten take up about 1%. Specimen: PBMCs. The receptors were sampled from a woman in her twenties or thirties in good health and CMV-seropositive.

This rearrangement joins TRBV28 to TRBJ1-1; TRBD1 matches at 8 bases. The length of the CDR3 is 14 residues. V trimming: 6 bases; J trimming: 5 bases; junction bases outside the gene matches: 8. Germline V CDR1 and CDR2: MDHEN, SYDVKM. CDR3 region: CASSLDRGGTEAFF. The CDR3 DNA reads TGTGCCAGCAGCCTAGACAGGGGAGGAACTGAAGCTTTCTTT.

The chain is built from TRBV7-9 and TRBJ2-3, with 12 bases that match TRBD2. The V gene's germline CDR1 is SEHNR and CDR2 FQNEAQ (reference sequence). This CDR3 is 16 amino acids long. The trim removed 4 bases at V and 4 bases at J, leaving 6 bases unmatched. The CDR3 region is CASSSRTSGMADTQYF. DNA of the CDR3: TGTGCCAGCAGCTCCAGGACTAGCGGGATGGCAGATACGCAGTATTTT.

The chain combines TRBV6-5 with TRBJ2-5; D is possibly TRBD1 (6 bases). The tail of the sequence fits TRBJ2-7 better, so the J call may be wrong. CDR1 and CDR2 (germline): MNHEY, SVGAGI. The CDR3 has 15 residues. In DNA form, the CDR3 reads TGTGCCAGCAGTGGCTACCAGCAGGACAGAGACGAGCAGTACTTC. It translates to CASSGYQQDRDEQYF.